These 25 T cell receptor beta chains share one sample of origin, sequenced in a study of blood T cells in healthy people across ages. Primers used in a second PCR of roughly 7 to 12 cycles were a sample-barcoded 5' primer and a J-beta primer mix. MiXCR, applied by TCRdb to the 5' RACE reads, yields one record per CDR3 protein. Of about 780,000 distinct CDR3 sequences detected, 46% appear once; the ten largest clones hold about a sixth. The material sequenced was blood. These receptors were obtained from a man older than 75 in good health.

The gene calls are TRBV6-5 and TRBJ2-1; 10 bases fit TRBD2. There are 15 residues in the CDR3. With V trimmed by 5 bases and J by 7 bases, 8 bases remained unmatched. The germline V gene has CDR1 MNHEY and CDR2 SVGAGI. This CDR3 is CASSTETSGLNEQFF. As DNA, the CDR3 is TGTGCCAGCAGTACGGAGACTAGCGGGTTGAATGAGCAGTTCTTC.

There are many counts of this clonotype. This sequence joins TRBV4-3 and TRBJ2-1; D unresolved. The V gene's germline CDR1 is LGHNA and CDR2 YSLEER. Trimming shortened V by 3 bases and J by 6 bases, and 15 bases separated the two germline ends. This CDR3 is built from 15 residues. The CDR3 loop reads CASSQAPRALNEQFF. In DNA form, the CDR3 reads TGCGCCAGCAGCCAGGCTCCACGGGCCCTCAATGAGCAGTTCTTC.

The chain uses TRBV7-3 and TRBJ2-1; D is tentatively TRBD1 or TRBD2 (5 bases each). This CDR3 comprises 14 residues. The germline V gene encodes CDR1 SGHTA and CDR2 FQGTGA. The V and J ends lost 6 bases and 6 bases respectively, with 15 bases between them. The CDR3 DNA is TGTGCCAGCAGTCTATCCGGGGCCTTCAATGAGCAGTTCTTC. It specifies CASSLSGAFNEQFF.

The V and J genes are TRBV25-1 and TRBJ2-2, with TRBD1 matching 10 bases. J lost 4 bases, V lost 4 bases, and 6 bases had no gene match. Germline CDR1 and CDR2: MGHDK and SYGVNS. CDR3 length: 16 residues. CDR3 in DNA: TGTGCCAGCAGTGGACAGGGGGCGATTTTCACCGGGGAGCTGTTTTTT. It translates to CASSGQGAIFTGELFF.

This clonotype was found a few times. The chain's CDR3 is CASSFGPMNTEAFF. The DNA for the CDR3 is TGTGCCAGCAGTTTTGGACCCATGAACACTGAAGCTTTCTTT. V usage is TRBV27 and J usage is TRBJ1-1; no reliable D call. Trimming left V 3 bases short and J 0 bases short, with 8 bases between. Germline V CDR1 and CDR2: MNHEY, SMNVEV (reference sequence). The CDR3 loop spans 14 amino acids.

About this clonotype itself: The junction and the germline gene differ at one end; a read error may be behind it. The chain recombines TRBV15 with TRBJ1-2; no firm D call. Germline CDR1 is LNHNV and CDR2 is YYDKDF (reference sequence). The length of the CDR3 is 12 residues. This chain's CDR3 is CVTSWGSGGYTF. The CDR3 bases are TGTGTCACCAGTTGGGGTTCGGGAGGCTACACCTTC.

This clonotype turned up a few times. The rearrangement joins TRBV6-5 to TRBJ2-7; D is unresolved. CDR3 length: 12 residues. Trimming shortened V by 8 bases and J by 2 bases, and 10 bases separated the two germline ends. Germline loops: CDR1 MNHEY, CDR2 SVGAGI. The CDR3 DNA follows: TGTGCCAGCGGGAACCAACCCTACGAGCAGTACTTC. It specifies CASGNQPYEQYF.

This clonotype was counted a few times. The chain recombines TRBV25-1 with TRBJ1-4, with 10 nucleotides matching TRBD1. The germline V gene has CDR1 MGHDK and CDR2 SYGVNS. The CDR3 length is 15 residues. The J segment lost 8 bases and the V segment lost 4 bases, leaving 7 bases of the junction unmatched. The CDR3 reads CASSVMTGGTEKLFF. CDR3 coding DNA: TGTGCCAGCAGTGTGATGACAGGGGGCACCGAAAAACTGTTTTTT.

This clonotype came up a few times. The chain couples TRBV12-3 or TRBV12-4 to TRBJ1-2; 7 bases are shared with TRBD1. V was pared by 3 bases and J by 3 bases, with 4 bases of the junction left unmatched. The length of the CDR3 is 14 residues. The CDR3 sequence: CASSFQGVDYGYTF. DNA for the CDR3: TGTGCCAGCAGTTTCCAGGGGGTGGACTATGGCTACACCTTC.

This clonotype was counted between two and nine times. This chain connects TRBV12-3 or TRBV12-4 to TRBJ2-7; TRBD1 is a possible D gene (5 bases). The CDR3 is made up of 17 amino acids. Trimming stripped 5 bases from V and 0 bases from J, with 20 bases between. In nucleotides, the CDR3 is TGTGCCAGCAGTCCCGAATTGACACATAGGGGCTCCTACGAGCAGTACTTC. This gives the protein CASSPELTHRGSYEQYF.

This clonotype was observed a few times. The chain is built from TRBV28 and TRBJ1-2; 7 positions match TRBD1. V shed 5 bases and J 7 bases; nucleotides not matched to a gene: 10. This CDR3 has 14 residues. From germline, CDR1 is MDHEN and CDR2 SYDVKM. The CDR3 loop is CASSKGGREVGYTF. The CDR3 DNA follows: TGTGCCAGCAGTAAAGGGGGCAGGGAGGTTGGCTACACCTTC.

This clonotype was observed once. V usage is TRBV30 and J usage is TRBJ1-1; D is perhaps TRBD1 (5 bases). The CDR3 is 13 residues long. Germline loops: CDR1 GTSNPN, CDR2 SVGIG (reference sequence). Trimming took 3 bases from V and 3 from J, leaving 11 bases between them. CDR3 DNA sequence: TGTGCCTGGAGCCCCAGGGTAGACACTGAAGCTTTCTTT. Residues: CAWSPRVDTEAFF.

This clonotype showed up just a few times. This chain joins TRBV20-1 and TRBJ2-1, with D possibly matching TRBD2 (5 bases). The tail of the sequence fits TRBJ2-7 better, so the J call may be wrong. This CDR3 has 14 residues. Germline V gene lookup returns CDR1 DFQATT and CDR2 SNEGSKA (reference sequence). The CDR3, as DNA: TGCAGTGCTAGAGGCTGGGCGGGCTACAATGAGCAGTACTTC. The encoded protein is CSARGWAGYNEQYF.

V is TRBV20-1 and J is TRBJ1-5; D gene unclear. The germline gives CDR1 DFQATT, CDR2 SNEGSKA (reference sequence). The CDR3 runs 14 residues. With 3 bases removed from V and 0 bases from J, the gap between germline ends came to 9 bases. The CDR3 bases are TGCAGTGCTAGTTTCGGGTATAGCAATCAGCCCCAGCATTTT. It encodes CSASFGYSNQPQHF.

With respect to this clonotype: One junction end disagrees with the germline gene, perhaps due to a read error. The rearrangement links TRBV11-1 to TRBJ2-7; TRBD2 matches 13 bases. In germline, CDR1 is SGHAT, CDR2 FQDESV (reference sequence). This CDR3 is 15 amino acids long. CDR3 nucleotide sequence: TGTGCCGGCAGCCTGACTAGCGGGAGGCCAGAGACCCTGTACTTC. Residues: CAGSLTSGRPETLYF.

The V and J genes are TRBV5-1 and TRBJ2-7, with 9 bases identical to TRBD1. Per the germline V gene, CDR1 is SGHRS and CDR2 is YFSETQ. With 4 bases clipped from V and 6 bases from J, the junction kept 5 bases outside the gene matches. This CDR3 comprises 13 residues. The DNA of the CDR3 is TGCGCCAGCAGCCCCGGGACAGGGAGCGAGCAGTACTTC. Its translation: CASSPGTGSEQYF.

Points on this clonotype: Possible read error: a much larger clone is one base away. The CDR3 protein is CASSSTGTQETQFF. DNA of the CDR3: TGTGCCAGCAGCTCTACGGGGACCCAAGAGACCCAGTTCTTC. This chain joins TRBV7-2 and TRBJ2-5; perhaps D is TRBD1 or TRBD2 (5 bases each). The DNA end is more similar to TRBJ2-1, so the J call may be wrong. The CDR3 runs to 14 residues. The V gene's germline CDR1 is SGHTA and CDR2 FQGNSA.

This clonotype has a handful of counts. The V gene is TRBV6-2 or TRBV6-3, the J gene TRBJ2-7, with 10 bases that match TRBD1. The CDR3 covers 15 residues. Germline V gene data show CDR1 as MNHEY and CDR2 as SVGEGT. The V and J ends lost 6 bases and 2 bases, in that order; junction bases with no gene match: 7. Written as DNA, the CDR3 is TGTGCCAGCAGAACAGACAGGGGGCGGACCTACGAGCAGTACTTC. Translation: CASRTDRGRTYEQYF.

The CDR3 region has the DNA TGTGCCAGCAGCAGGCTGAGGGGTGGCGGTAATGAGCAGTTCTTC. This sequence encodes CASSRLRGGGNEQFF. The chain uses TRBV11-3 and TRBJ2-1; either TRBD1 or TRBD2 may fit D (5 bases each). V lost 5 bases to trimming and J lost 7 bases, with 18 bases between them. There are 15 residues in the CDR3. Germline V gene data show CDR1 as SGHNT and CDR2 as YENEEA.

The chain employs TRBV7-2 and TRBJ2-1; 8 positions match TRBD2. Trimming at V came to 5 bases and at J to 13 bases, leaving 16 bases not matched to a gene. This CDR3 region has 15 residues. Germline V gives CDR1 SGHTA, CDR2 FQGNSA. CDR3 region: CASSQLAERGETQFF. The DNA for the CDR3 is TGTGCCAGCAGCCAACTAGCGGAGCGGGGAGAGACCCAGTTCTTC.

The rearrangement joins TRBV5-6 to TRBJ2-5; TRBD2 might be the D (6 bases). CDR3 length: 15 amino acids. CDR1 is SGHDT, CDR2 YYEEEE, per germline. Trimming left V 0 bases short and J 11 bases short, with 20 bases between. The CDR3 region has the DNA TGTGCCAGCAGCTTGGTAGAGGGACTTCACAATGAGCAGTACTTC. Translation gives CASSLVEGLHNEQYF.

In this sample, this clonotype turned up a few times. The rearrangement joins TRBV11-3 to TRBJ2-7; TRBD1 aligns across 7 bases. V was clipped by 5 bases and J by 6 bases; unmatched bases: 7. The CDR3 runs 13 residues. The germline V gene encodes CDR1 SGHNT and CDR2 YENEEA. CDR3 amino acids: CASSPGTESEQYF. The CDR3 coding sequence is TGTGCCAGCAGCCCCGGGACAGAGAGCGAGCAGTACTTC.

The chain combines TRBV29-1 with TRBJ2-1; 8 bases fit TRBD2. Germline values: CDR1 SQVTM, CDR2 ANQGSEA. The CDR3 is 13 amino acids. The junction had 12 bases not matched to a gene; V was cut back by 8 bases and J by 9 bases. CDR3 sequence: CSSGTRVFSEQFF. The CDR3 DNA is TGCAGCTCTGGGACTAGGGTTTTCAGTGAGCAGTTCTTC.

This clonotype came up a few times. V gene TRBV9 combines with J gene TRBJ1-1, with a possible D match to TRBD1 (6 bases). Germline CDR1 SGDLS, CDR2 YYNGEE. This CDR3 has 14 amino acids. Trimming left V 4 bases short and J 2 bases short, with 12 bases between. The chain's CDR3 is CASSPQGHNTEAFF. In nucleotides, the CDR3 is TGTGCCAGCAGCCCTCAGGGGCATAACACTGAAGCTTTCTTT.

This clonotype was observed at least ten times. The gene calls are TRBV7-9 and TRBJ1-1; no reliable D call. In germline, CDR1 is SEHNR, CDR2 FQNEAQ (reference sequence). The CDR3 has 13 residues. V shed 2 bases and J shed 2 bases, with 6 bases lying between them. CDR3 residues: CASSLLGNTEAFF. The CDR3 nucleotides are TGTGCCAGCAGCTTACTTGGTAACACTGAAGCTTTCTTT.